Below, 20 T cell receptor beta chains from the same sample are listed, as sequenced in a study of shared clonotypes between healthy human individuals. Generated by immunoSEQ multiplex PCR, the TCRdb table keeps only in-frame clones and is missing some. The data contain more than 550,000 clones, 90% of them singletons. Specimen: memory CD8+ T cells from PBMCs. Specified subset: CD45RO+ cells pooled with CCR7-negative TemRA cells. The receptors derive from a man aged 18 to 29 in good health. Some clones in this sample may be carry-over from other donors' samples.

The V and J genes are TRBV6-5 and TRBJ1-5; weak D call: TRBD1 (5 bases). The CDR3 is made up of 13 amino acids. Between the trimmed V and J ends, which lost 5 bases and 9 bases, there was a span of 14 bases. Looked up from germline, CDR1 is MNHEY and CDR2 is SVGAGI. As DNA, the CDR3 is TGTGCCAGCAGTACAAACTCAGGGCCGCCCCAGCATTTT. Amino acid sequence: CASSTNSGPPQHF.

The gene calls are TRBV28 and TRBJ1-1; TRBD1 might be the D (5 bases). Germline V lookup: CDR1 MDHEN, CDR2 SYDVKM. The V and J ends lost 1 base and 6 bases respectively, with 9 bases between them. The CDR3 consists of 13 residues. The CDR3 spells CASSLFRQSEAFF. CDR3 coding DNA: TGTGCCAGCAGTTTATTCCGACAGTCTGAAGCTTTCTTT.

This chain joins TRBV7-2 and TRBJ1-2; D unclear. The CDR3 has 14 amino acids. The germline gives CDR1 SGHTA, CDR2 FQGNSA. Trimming left V 6 bases short and J 0 bases short, with 11 bases between. In DNA form, the CDR3 reads TGTGCCAGCAGTTCCAGGCGGCCTAACTATGGCTACACCTTC. Protein: CASSSRRPNYGYTF.

The rearrangement joins TRBV5-1 to TRBJ1-1; TRBD1 agrees at 7 bases. CDR1 SGHRS and CDR2 YFSETQ come from the germline V gene. The CDR3 sequence is 17 residues long. J was trimmed by 1 base and V by 4 bases; bases with no gene match: 13. The CDR3 region has the DNA TGCGCCAGCAGCCCGGGTAGGGGGCTCGGGGCGAACACTGAAGCTTTCTTT. This encodes CASSPGRGLGANTEAFF.

The rearrangement links TRBV7-3 to TRBJ1-2; maybe TRBD1 (6 bases). Trimming took off 4 bases at V and 4 bases at J, with 16 bases between the two ends. CDR1 SGHTA and CDR2 FQGTGA come from the germline V gene. This CDR3 has 15 amino acids. CDR3 sequence: CASSWGPTGSYGYTF. DNA of the CDR3: TGTGCCAGCAGCTGGGGACCGACAGGAAGCTATGGCTACACCTTC.

The genes are TRBV4-1 and TRBJ2-7; the D gene is possibly TRBD2 (6 bases). Germline values: CDR1 MGHRA, CDR2 YSYEKL. V was pared by 3 bases and J by 6 bases, with 18 bases between. CDR3 length: 15 amino acids. The chain's CDR3 is CASSHPGGINSEQYF. DNA for the CDR3: TGCGCCAGCAGCCACCCCGGCGGGATAAACTCCGAGCAGTACTTC.

In its sample, this clone was seen once. The chain links TRBV5-6 to TRBJ1-1; 11 bases align to TRBD1. The V segment lost 3 bases and the J segment 7 bases; nucleotides outside the gene matches: 2. CDR1 and CDR2 (germline): SGHDT, YYEEEE. This CDR3 comprises 13 residues. The CDR3 loop is CASSWDRGDEAFF. CDR3 coding DNA: TGTGCCAGCAGCTGGGACAGGGGGGATGAAGCTTTCTTT.

This clone is a singleton in its sample. The CDR3 DNA follows: TGTGCCAGCAGCTTCAGGATCTCCTACGAGCAGTACTTC. This sequence encodes CASSFRISYEQYF. The gene calls are TRBV7-2 and TRBJ2-7, with D uncertain. The germline V and J ends were trimmed by 3 bases and 0 bases, with 6 bases remaining between them. The CDR3 sequence is 13 residues long. The V gene's germline CDR1 is SGHTA and CDR2 FQGNSA.

The chain links TRBV7-9 to TRBJ1-2; D call uncertain. V was shortened by 8 bases and J by 3 bases, with 16 bases between the two germline ends. Germline V CDR1 and CDR2: SEHNR, FQNEAQ (reference sequence). This CDR3 is built from 14 residues. For the CDR3, the DNA is TGTGCCAGCGAGTTGATAGGGCAAGACTATGGCTACACCTTC. Amino acid sequence: CASELIGQDYGYTF.

This clone appeared a single time. The chain carries TRBV28 and TRBJ1-2; perhaps TRBD1 as D (5 bases). Germline V gene sequence: CDR1 MDHEN, CDR2 SYDVKM. The V and J ends lost 7 bases and 7 bases respectively, with 19 bases between them. This CDR3 comprises 14 residues. DNA of the CDR3: TGTGCCAGCAACTCCCCATGGGGCGGGGTTGGCTACACCTTC. It is translated as CASNSPWGGVGYTF.

The chain carries TRBV6-1 and TRBJ2-4; 10 bases agree with TRBD2. CDR1 and CDR2 from the germline V gene are MNHNS and SASEGT. This CDR3 contains 15 residues. V dropped 1 base and J dropped 7; count of bases not matched to a gene: 4. In DNA, the CDR3 is TGTGCCAGCAGTGAAGTTAGCGGGAGGTTGAACATTCAGTACTTC. Amino acid sequence: CASSEVSGRLNIQYF.

CDR3 nucleotide sequence: TGTGCCAGCAGATCATTCGCGGGCTACACCTTC. Translating it yields CASRSFAGYTF. This chain links TRBV6-6 with TRBJ1-2; D unresolved. Trimming took 6 bases from V and 8 from J, leaving 10 bases between them. Germline lookup yields CDR1 MNHNY and CDR2 SVGAGI (reference sequence). The CDR3 loop spans 11 amino acids.

V and J are TRBV7-9 and TRBJ1-1, with TRBD1 identical over 7 bases. Losses at the gene ends were 5 bases for V and 5 bases for J; bases not matched to a gene: 8. The CDR3 has 14 residues. Germline CDR1 reads SEHNR; CDR2 reads FQNEAQ (reference sequence). The DNA for the CDR3 is TGTGCCAGCAGCCCCTCAGGGGGGTTGACTGAAGCTTTCTTT. Translation: CASSPSGGLTEAFF. Full variable domain (missing parts from reference TRBV7-9 and TRBJ1-1): DTGVSQNPRHKITKRGQNVTFRCDPISEHNRLYWYRQTLGQGPEFLTYFQNEAQLEKSRLLSDRFSAERPKGSFSTLEIQRTEQGDSAMYLCASSPSGGLTEAFFGQGTRLTVV.

The chain joins TRBV7-2 to TRBJ2-1; 8 nucleotides align to TRBD2. Germline lookup yields CDR1 SGHTA and CDR2 FQGNSA. CDR3 length: 15 amino acids. V dropped 2 bases and J dropped 7; count of bases not matched to a gene: 7. In DNA, the CDR3 is TGTGCCAGCAGCTTACGTAGCGGGGATAGGAATGAGCAGTTCTTC. Amino acid sequence: CASSLRSGDRNEQFF.

The CDR3 protein is CASSSYGTAMTEAFF. The DNA of the CDR3 is TGTGCCAGCAGTTCCTACGGGACAGCTATGACTGAAGCTTTCTTT. The gene calls are TRBV27 and TRBJ1-1; TRBD1 aligns across 7 bases. V trimming: 4 bases; J trimming: 5 bases; junction bases outside the gene matches: 10. Per germline, CDR1 MNHEY and CDR2 SMNVEV (reference sequence). The CDR3 totals 15 residues.

The chain links TRBV27 to TRBJ2-5; a weak D match, TRBD1 (7 bases). There are 17 residues in the CDR3. Germline V gene lookup returns CDR1 MNHEY and CDR2 SMNVEV (reference sequence). Trimming left V 2 bases short and J 3 bases short, with 19 bases between. The CDR3 bases are TGTGCCAGCAGTTTAAAAGGAGGGGGCCGTTACAAAGAGACCCAGTACTTC. This translates into CASSLKGGGRYKETQYF.

The DNA of the CDR3 is TGTGCCAGCAGTTTAAGTCAGGGCCACCACGAGCAGTACTTC. Amino acids: CASSLSQGHHEQYF. The V gene is TRBV27, the J gene TRBJ2-7, with D perhaps TRBD1 (5 bases). Per germline, CDR1 MNHEY and CDR2 SMNVEV (reference sequence). Trimming shortened V by 2 bases and J by 5 bases, and 13 bases separated the two germline ends. The CDR3 loop spans 14 amino acids.

This chain uses TRBV27 with TRBJ1-2, with 7 bases that match TRBD1. The J segment lost 0 bases and the V segment lost 4 bases, leaving 11 bases of the junction unmatched. CDR1 and CDR2 (germline): MNHEY, SMNVEV (reference sequence). This CDR3 contains 17 residues. Here the CDR3 DNA reads TGTGCCAGCAGTTCAACGCCGTGGGGGACAGCTAACTATGGCTACACCTTC. As protein: CASSSTPWGTANYGYTF.

This rearrangement joins TRBV28 to TRBJ2-2; D call uncertain. CDR1 MDHEN and CDR2 SYDVKM come from the germline V gene. The CDR3 spans 16 residues. The V end lost 7 bases, the J end lost 0 bases, and 15 bases lay between the germline ends. The CDR3 is CASTHHLAANTGELFF. CDR3 bases: TGTGCCAGCACCCACCACTTGGCGGCGAACACCGGGGAGCTGTTTTTT.

V and J are TRBV13 and TRBJ2-7; D not certain. In germline, CDR1 is PRHDT, CDR2 FYEKMQ (reference sequence). The CDR3 runs 12 residues. V lost 8 bases to trimming and J lost 6 bases, with 14 bases between them. In nucleotides, the CDR3 is TGTGCCAGCCCTTCGTCTCAGCGCGAGCAGTACTTC. Amino acid sequence: CASPSSQREQYF.